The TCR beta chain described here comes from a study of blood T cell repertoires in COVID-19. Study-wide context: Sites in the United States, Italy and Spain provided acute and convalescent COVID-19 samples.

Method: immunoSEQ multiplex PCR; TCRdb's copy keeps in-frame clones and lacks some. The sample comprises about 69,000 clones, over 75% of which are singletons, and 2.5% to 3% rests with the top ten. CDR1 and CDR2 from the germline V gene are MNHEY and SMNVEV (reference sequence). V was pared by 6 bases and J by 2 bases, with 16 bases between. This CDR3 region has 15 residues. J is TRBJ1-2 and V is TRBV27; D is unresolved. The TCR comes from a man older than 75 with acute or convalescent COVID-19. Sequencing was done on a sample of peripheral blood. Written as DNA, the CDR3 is TGTGCCAGCAGCCCGTACTATATCGGGAACTATGGCTACACCTTC. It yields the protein CASSPYYIGNYGYTF.